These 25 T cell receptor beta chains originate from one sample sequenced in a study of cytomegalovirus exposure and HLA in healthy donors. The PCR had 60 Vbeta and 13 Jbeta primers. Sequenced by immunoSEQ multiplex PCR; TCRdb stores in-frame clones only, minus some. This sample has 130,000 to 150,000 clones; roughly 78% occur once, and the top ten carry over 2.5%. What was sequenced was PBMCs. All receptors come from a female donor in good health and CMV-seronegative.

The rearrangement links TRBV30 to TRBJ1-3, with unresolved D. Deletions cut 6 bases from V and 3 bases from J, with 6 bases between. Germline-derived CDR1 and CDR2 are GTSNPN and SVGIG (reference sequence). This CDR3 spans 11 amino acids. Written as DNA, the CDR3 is TGTGCCTGCCGGTTTGGAAACACCATATATTTT. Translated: CACRFGNTIYF.

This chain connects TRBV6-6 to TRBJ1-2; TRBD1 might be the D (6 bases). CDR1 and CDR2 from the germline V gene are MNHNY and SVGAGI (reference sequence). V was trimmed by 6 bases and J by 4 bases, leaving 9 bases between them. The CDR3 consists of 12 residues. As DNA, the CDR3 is TGTGCCAGCAGACAGGGAGCCTATGGCTACACCTTC. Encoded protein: CASRQGAYGYTF.

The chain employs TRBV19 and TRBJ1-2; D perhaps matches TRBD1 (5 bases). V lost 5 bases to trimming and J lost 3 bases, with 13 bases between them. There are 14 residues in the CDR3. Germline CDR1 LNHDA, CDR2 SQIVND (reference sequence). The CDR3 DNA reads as TGTGCCAGTAGTTCGTCGGGGGTATACTATGGCTACACCTTC. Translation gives CASSSSGVYYGYTF.

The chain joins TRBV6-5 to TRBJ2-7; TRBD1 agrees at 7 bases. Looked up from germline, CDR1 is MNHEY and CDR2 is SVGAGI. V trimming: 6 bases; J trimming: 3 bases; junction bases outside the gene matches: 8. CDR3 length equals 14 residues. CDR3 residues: CASSPGRGLYEQYF. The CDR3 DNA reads TGTGCCAGCAGCCCGGGTAGGGGGCTCTACGAGCAGTACTTC.

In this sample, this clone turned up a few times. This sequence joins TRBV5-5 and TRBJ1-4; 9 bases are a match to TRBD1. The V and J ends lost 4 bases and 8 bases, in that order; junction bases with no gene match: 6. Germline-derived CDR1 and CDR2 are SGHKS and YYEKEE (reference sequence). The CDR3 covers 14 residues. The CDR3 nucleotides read TGTGCCAGCAGCCCGGACAGGGGAGGAGAAAAACTGTTTTTT. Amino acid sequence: CASSPDRGGEKLFF.

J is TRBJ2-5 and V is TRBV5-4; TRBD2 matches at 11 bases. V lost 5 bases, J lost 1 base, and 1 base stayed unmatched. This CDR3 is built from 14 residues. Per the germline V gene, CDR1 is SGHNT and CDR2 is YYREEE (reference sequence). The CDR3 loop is CASSLAGGQETQYF. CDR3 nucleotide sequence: TGTGCCAGCAGTCTAGCGGGAGGCCAAGAGACCCAGTACTTC.

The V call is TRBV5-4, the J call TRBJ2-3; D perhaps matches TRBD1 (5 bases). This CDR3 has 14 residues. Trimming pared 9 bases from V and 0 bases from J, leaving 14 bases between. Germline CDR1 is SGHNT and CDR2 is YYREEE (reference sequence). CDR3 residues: CATKPQESTDTQYF. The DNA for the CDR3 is TGTGCCACTAAACCACAGGAGAGCACAGATACGCAGTATTTT.

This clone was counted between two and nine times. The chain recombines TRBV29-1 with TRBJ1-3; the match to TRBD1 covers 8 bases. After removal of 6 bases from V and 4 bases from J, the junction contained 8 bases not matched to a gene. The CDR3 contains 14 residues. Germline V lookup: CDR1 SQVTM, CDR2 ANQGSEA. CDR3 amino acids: CSVGLGQVGNTIYF. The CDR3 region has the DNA TGCAGCGTCGGTTTGGGACAGGTGGGAAACACCATATATTTT.

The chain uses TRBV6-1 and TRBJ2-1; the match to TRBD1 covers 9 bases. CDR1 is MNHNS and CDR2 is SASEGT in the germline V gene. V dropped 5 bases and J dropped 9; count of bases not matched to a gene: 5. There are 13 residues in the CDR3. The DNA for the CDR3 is TGTGCCAGCAGTTCCGGGACAGGGCGTGAGCAGTTCTTC. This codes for CASSSGTGREQFF.

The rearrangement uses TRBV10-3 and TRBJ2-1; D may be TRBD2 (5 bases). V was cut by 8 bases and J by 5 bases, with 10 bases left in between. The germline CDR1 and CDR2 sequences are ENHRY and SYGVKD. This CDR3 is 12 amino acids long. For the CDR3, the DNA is TGTGCCATCTCGGACGGGGACAATGAGCAGTTCTTC. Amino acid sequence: CAISDGDNEQFF.

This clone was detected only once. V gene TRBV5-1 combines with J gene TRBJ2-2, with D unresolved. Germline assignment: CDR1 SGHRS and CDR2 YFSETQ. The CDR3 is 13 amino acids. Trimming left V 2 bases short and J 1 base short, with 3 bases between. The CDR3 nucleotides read TGCGCCAGCAGCTTCGTGAACACCGGGGAGCTGTTTTTT. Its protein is CASSFVNTGELFF. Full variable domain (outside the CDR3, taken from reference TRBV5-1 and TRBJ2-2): KAGVTQTPRYLIKTRGQQVTLSCSPISGHRSVSWYQQTPGQGLQFLFEYFSETQRNKGNFPGRFSGRQFSNSRSEMNVSTLELGDSALYLCASSFVNTGELFFGEGSRLTVL.

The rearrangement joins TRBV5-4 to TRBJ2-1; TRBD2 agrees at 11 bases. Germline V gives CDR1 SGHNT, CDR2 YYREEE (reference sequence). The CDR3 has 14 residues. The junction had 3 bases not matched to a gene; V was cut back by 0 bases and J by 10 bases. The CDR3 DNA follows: TGTGCCAGCAGCTTGGTGGCTAGCGGGGGGGAGCAGTTCTTC. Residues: CASSLVASGGEQFF.

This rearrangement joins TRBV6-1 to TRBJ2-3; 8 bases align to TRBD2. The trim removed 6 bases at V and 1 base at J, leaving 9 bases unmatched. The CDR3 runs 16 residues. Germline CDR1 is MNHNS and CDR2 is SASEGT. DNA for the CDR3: TGTGCCAGCAGGGAAACTTCCGGGGGGGGCACAGATACGCAGTATTTT. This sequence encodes CASRETSGGGTDTQYF.

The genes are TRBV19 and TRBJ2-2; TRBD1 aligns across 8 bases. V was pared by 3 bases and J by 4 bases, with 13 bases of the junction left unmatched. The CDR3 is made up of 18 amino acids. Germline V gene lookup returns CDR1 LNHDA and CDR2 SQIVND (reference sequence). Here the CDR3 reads CASSIMHIRGQVTGELFF. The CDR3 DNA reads TGTGCCAGTAGTATCATGCACATCAGGGGGCAGGTCACCGGGGAGCTGTTTTTT.

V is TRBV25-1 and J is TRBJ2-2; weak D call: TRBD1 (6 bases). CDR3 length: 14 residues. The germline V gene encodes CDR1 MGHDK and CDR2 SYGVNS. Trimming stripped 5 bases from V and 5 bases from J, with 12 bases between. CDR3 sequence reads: CASSPGARTGELFF. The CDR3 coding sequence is TGTGCCAGCAGTCCAGGGGCGCGGACCGGGGAGCTGTTTTTT.

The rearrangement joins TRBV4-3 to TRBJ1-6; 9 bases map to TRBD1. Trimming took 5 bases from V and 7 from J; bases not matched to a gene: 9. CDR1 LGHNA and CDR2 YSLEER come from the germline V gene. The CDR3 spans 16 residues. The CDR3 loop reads CASSSGQGIQNSPLHF. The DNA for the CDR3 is TGCGCCAGCAGCTCGGGACAGGGTATACAAAATTCACCCCTCCACTTT.

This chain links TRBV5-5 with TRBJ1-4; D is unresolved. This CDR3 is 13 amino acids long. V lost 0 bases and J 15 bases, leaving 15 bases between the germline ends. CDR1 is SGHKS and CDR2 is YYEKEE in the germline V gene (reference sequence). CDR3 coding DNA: TGTGCCAGCAGCTTGGGACTGGGAGCACTAATGTTTTTT. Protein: CASSLGLGALMFF.

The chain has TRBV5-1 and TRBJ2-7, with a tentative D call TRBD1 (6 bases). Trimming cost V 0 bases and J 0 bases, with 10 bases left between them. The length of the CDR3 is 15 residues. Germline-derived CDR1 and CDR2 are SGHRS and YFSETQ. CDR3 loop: CASSLGDRSSYEQYF. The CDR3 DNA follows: TGCGCCAGCAGCTTGGGAGACAGGAGCTCCTACGAGCAGTACTTC.

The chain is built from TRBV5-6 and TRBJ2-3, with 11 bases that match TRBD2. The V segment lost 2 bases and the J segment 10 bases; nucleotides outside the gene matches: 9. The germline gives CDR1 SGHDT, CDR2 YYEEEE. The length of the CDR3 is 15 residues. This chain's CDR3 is CASSFVRLAGSPQYF. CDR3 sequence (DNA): TGTGCCAGCAGCTTCGTACGACTAGCGGGAAGCCCGCAGTATTTT.

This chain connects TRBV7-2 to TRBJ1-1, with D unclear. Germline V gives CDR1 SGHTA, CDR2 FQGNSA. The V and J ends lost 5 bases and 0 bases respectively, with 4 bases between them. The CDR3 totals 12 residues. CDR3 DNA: TGTGCCAGCAGCCAAATGAACACTGAAGCTTTCTTT. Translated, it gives CASSQMNTEAFF.

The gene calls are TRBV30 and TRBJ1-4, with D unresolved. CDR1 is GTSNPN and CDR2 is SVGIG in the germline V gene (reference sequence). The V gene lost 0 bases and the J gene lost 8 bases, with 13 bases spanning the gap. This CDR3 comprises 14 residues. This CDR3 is CAWSVGGLSEKLFF. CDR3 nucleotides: TGTGCCTGGAGTGTCGGAGGGCTGTCCGAAAAACTGTTTTTT.

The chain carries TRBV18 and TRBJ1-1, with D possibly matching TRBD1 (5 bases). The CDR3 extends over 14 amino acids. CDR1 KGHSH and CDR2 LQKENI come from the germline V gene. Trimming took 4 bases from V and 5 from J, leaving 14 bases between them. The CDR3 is CASSQRTTKTEAFF. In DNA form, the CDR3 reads TGTGCCAGCTCACAAAGGACAACGAAAACTGAAGCTTTCTTT.

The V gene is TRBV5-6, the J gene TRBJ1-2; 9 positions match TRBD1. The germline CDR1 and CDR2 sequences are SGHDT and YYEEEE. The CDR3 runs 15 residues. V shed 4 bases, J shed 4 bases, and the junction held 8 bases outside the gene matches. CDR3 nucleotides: TGTGCCAGCAGCACCCCGGGACAGGGATTCTATGGCTACACCTTC. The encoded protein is CASSTPGQGFYGYTF.

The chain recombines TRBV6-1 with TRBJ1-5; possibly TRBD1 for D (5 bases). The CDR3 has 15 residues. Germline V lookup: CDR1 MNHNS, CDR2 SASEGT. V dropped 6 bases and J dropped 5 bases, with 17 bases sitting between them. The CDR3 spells CASRPDSADHQPQHF. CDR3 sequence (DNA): TGTGCCAGCAGGCCTGACAGTGCCGACCATCAGCCCCAGCATTTT.

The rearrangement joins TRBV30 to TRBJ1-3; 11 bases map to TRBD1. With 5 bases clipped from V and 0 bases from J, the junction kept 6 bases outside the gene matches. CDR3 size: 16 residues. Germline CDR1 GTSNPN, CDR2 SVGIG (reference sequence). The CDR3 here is CAWGGTGGYSGNTIYF. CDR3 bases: TGTGCCTGGGGTGGGACAGGGGGTTACTCTGGAAACACCATATATTTT.